The 8 T cell receptor beta chains below were found in one sample sequenced in a study of blood T cell repertoires in COVID-19. The repertoire was sequenced with immunoSEQ multiplex PCR; TCRdb's copy has only in-frame clones and lacks some. Seen here are roughly 150,000 clones, roughly four fifths observed once, and the top ten hold 15%. Sequenced sample: peripheral blood. These receptors were collected from a human donor with acute or convalescent COVID-19. The donor label of this sample is uncertain.

This clone was counted a few times. The chain combines TRBV5-1 with TRBJ1-3; 7 positions agree with TRBD1. Germline-derived CDR1 and CDR2 are SGHRS and YFSETQ. The CDR3 length is 16 residues. The ends lost 0 bases at V and 0 bases at J; junction bases unmatched: 3. CDR3 residues: CASSLGDSSSGNTIYF. The DNA of the CDR3 is TGCGCCAGCAGCTTGGGGGACAGTAGCTCTGGAAACACCATATATTTT.

This clone showed up just a few times. The chain has TRBV19 and TRBJ2-7; D unresolved. Germline-derived CDR1 and CDR2 are LNHDA and SQIVND (reference sequence). This CDR3 spans 12 amino acids. V shed 3 bases and J shed 6 bases, with 9 bases lying between them. The CDR3 protein is CASSMRHSEQYF. The CDR3 nucleotides are TGTGCCAGTAGTATGCGACATTCCGAGCAGTACTTC.

About this clone itself: The junction and the germline gene differ at one end; a read error may be behind it. The J gene is TRBJ1-2, the V gene TRBV6-1; 9 bases agree with TRBD1. The length of the CDR3 is 14 residues. Germline V gene lookup returns CDR1 MNHNS and CDR2 SASEGT. The CDR3 protein is CASREGQGLLGYTF. CDR3 bases: TGTGCCAGCAGGGAAGGACAGGGGCTCTTAGGCTACACCTTC.

Written as DNA, the CDR3 is TGCAGCGTTGACTGGGGGGTGAACACTGAAGCTTTCTTT. Translated: CSVDWGVNTEAFF. The chain uses TRBV29-1 and TRBJ1-1; D is perhaps TRBD1 (5 bases). V was shortened by 3 bases and J by 0 bases, with 8 bases between the two germline ends. This CDR3 is 13 amino acids long. Per germline, CDR1 SQVTM and CDR2 ANQGSEA.

The rearrangement joins TRBV3-1 (or the pseudogene TRBV3-2) to TRBJ1-6; 7 bases match TRBD1. The germline V gene encodes CDR1 LGHDT and CDR2 YNNKEL (reference sequence). With 10 bases clipped from V and 8 bases from J, the junction kept 2 bases outside the gene matches. The CDR3 spans 11 residues. CDR3 sequence: CATGGDSPLHF. The DNA for the CDR3 is TGTGCCACAGGGGGAGATTCACCCCTCCACTTT.

The chain uses TRBV30 and TRBJ1-6; the D gene is possibly TRBD1 (6 bases). Trimming took 1 base from V and 5 from J, leaving 12 bases between them. This CDR3 has 15 residues. The germline gives CDR1 GTSNPN, CDR2 SVGIG (reference sequence). The DNA for the CDR3 is TGTGCCTGGAGTGCCTCGGACAGAAATAATTCACCCCTCCACTTT. Its translation is CAWSASDRNNSPLHF. Filled out from reference TRBV30 and TRBJ1-6, the complete variable domain reads SQTIHQWPATLVQPVGSPLSLECTVEGTSNPNLYWYRQAAGRGLQLLFYSVGIGQISSEVPQNLSASRPQDRQFILSSKKLLLSDSGFYLCAWSASDRNNSPLHFGNGTRLTVT.

The V and J genes are TRBV30 and TRBJ2-1; TRBD2 agrees at 8 bases. V lost 1 base and J lost 4; bases outside the gene matches: 3. Germline loops: CDR1 GTSNPN, CDR2 SVGIG (reference sequence). The CDR3 covers 14 residues. The DNA of the CDR3 is TGTGCCTGGAGTGGGGGACTAGATTACAATGAGCAGTTCTTC. Its protein product is CAWSGGLDYNEQFF.

The rearrangement joins TRBV5-1 to TRBJ2-7, with 7 bases aligning to TRBD2. Trimming cost V 0 bases and J 2 bases; bases outside gene matches: 8. The germline V gene has CDR1 SGHRS and CDR2 YFSETQ. CDR3 size: 16 residues. CDR3 protein: CASSLERGEGPYEQYF. For the CDR3, the DNA is TGCGCCAGCAGCTTGGAACGCGGGGAGGGGCCCTACGAGCAGTACTTC.